Shown below are 26 T cell receptor beta chains from a single sample sequenced in a study of T cells expressing NK-cell markers. From its re-call of the 5' RACE reads, TCRdb lists each CDR3 protein once, without DNA. The specimen's table records some 500,000 distinct CDR3 sequences. Input material: blood T cells: a sorted CD56 or NKG2C T cell subset, CD4+ or CD8+ T cells, or bulk PBMC T cells (not recorded which). The receptors derive from a woman aged 45-65 years in good health.

The chain uses TRBV3-1 and TRBJ1-1. The germline V gene has CDR1 LGHDT and CDR2 YNNKEL (reference sequence). CDR3 length: 13 residues. Here the CDR3 reads CASSQRVTTEAFF.

The chain combines TRBV25-1 with TRBJ2-5; with no DNA, the TCRdb D assignment of TRBD1 cannot be verified. In germline, CDR1 is MGHDK, CDR2 SYGVNS. This CDR3 comprises 13 residues. The CDR3 protein is CASRAGTQETQYF.

The chain has TRBV24-1 and TRBJ2-1; absent DNA, TCRdb's TRBD2 call cannot be checked. Germline CDR1 is KGHDR and CDR2 is SFDVKD. This CDR3 spans 15 amino acids. CDR3: CATSARLAGSNEQFF.

This chain uses TRBV5-1 with TRBJ2-1. CDR3 size: 12 residues. Per germline, CDR1 SGHRS and CDR2 YFSETQ. The CDR3 protein is CASSSVLNEQFF.

The chain has TRBV5-1 and TRBJ2-5; TCRdb calls TRBD1, which cannot be checked without DNA. Germline CDR1 SGHRS, CDR2 YFSETQ. This CDR3 has 15 residues. CDR3 in amino acids: CASSLSRGRGETQYF.

J is TRBJ1-5 and V is TRBV5-1; the D call from TCRdb, TRBD1, cannot be confirmed without DNA. The CDR3 runs 15 residues. Looked up from germline, CDR1 is SGHRS and CDR2 is YFSETQ. CDR3 region: CASRAGTTSGQPQHF. The variable domain in full, completed from reference TRBV5-1 and TRBJ1-5, reads KAGVTQTPRYLIKTRGQQVTLSCSPISGHRSVSWYQQTPGQGLQFLFEYFSETQRNKGNFPGRFSGRQFSNSRSEMNVSTLELGDSALYLCASRAGTTSGQPQHFGDGTRLSIL.

The chain carries TRBV6-5 and TRBJ1-2; absent DNA, TCRdb's TRBD1 call cannot be checked. Looked up from germline, CDR1 is MNHEY and CDR2 is SVGAGI. This CDR3 region has 14 residues. CDR3: CASSTDSSNYGYTF.

The chain combines TRBV6-5 with TRBJ2-3. Germline CDR1 and CDR2: MNHEY and SVGAGI. The CDR3 contains 12 residues. The CDR3 loop reads CASSYGTDTQYF.

The rearrangement uses TRBV12-3 or TRBV12-4 and TRBJ1-5; TCRdb reports TRBD1, a call that lacks DNA to check it against. The CDR3 has 15 residues. The chain's CDR3 is CASTLSPGRNQPQHF.

This chain connects TRBV4-1 to TRBJ2-2; TCRdb proposes TRBD1, but this gene call is untestable without DNA. There are 15 residues in the CDR3. CDR1 is MGHRA, CDR2 YSYEKL, per germline. The CDR3 region is CASSRLIRGQKRLFF.

This chain uses TRBV29-1 with TRBJ1-4; TCRdb designates TRBD1, a call that cannot be tested without DNA. The CDR3 has 15 residues. Germline V gives CDR1 SQVTM, CDR2 ANQGSEA. This CDR3 is CSVIEPGLTNEKLFF.

The gene calls are TRBV25-1 and TRBJ1-4; TCRdb gives TRBD1 as the D gene, but with no DNA this cannot be confirmed. CDR3 length equals 16 residues. The germline gives CDR1 MGHDK, CDR2 SYGVNS. The CDR3 is CASSGFATGGNEKLFF.

The chain uses TRBV5-6 and TRBJ2-5; TCRdb gives TRBD1 as the D gene, but with no DNA this cannot be confirmed. The germline gives CDR1 SGHDT, CDR2 YYEEEE. The CDR3 has 19 amino acids. CDR3 region: CASSSLDTRPGQGGETQYF.

The chain recombines TRBV6-5 with TRBJ1-6; absent DNA, TCRdb's TRBD1 call cannot be checked. The CDR3 consists of 17 residues. Per the germline V gene, CDR1 is MNHEY and CDR2 is SVGAGI. The CDR3 reads CASMVGTGPLGISPLHF.

This chain connects TRBV12-3 or TRBV12-4 to TRBJ2-2; TCRdb's D gene call, TRBD1, goes unchecked for lack of DNA. The CDR3 has 13 amino acids. The CDR3 here is CASRSTGRGELFF.

The V call is TRBV6-2 or TRBV6-3, the J call TRBJ2-3. There are 14 residues in the CDR3. Per the germline V gene, CDR1 is MNHEY and CDR2 is SVGEGT. The CDR3 sequence is CASSAVVGTDTQYF.

V and J are TRBV2 and TRBJ2-4; lacking DNA, the TRBD2 call made by TCRdb goes unchecked. Germline CDR1 SNHLY, CDR2 FYNNEI. The CDR3 contains 15 residues. CDR3 amino acids: CASKSGRLMRNIQYF.

J is TRBJ2-1 and V is TRBV9; TCRdb calls TRBD2, which cannot be checked without DNA. The length of the CDR3 is 17 residues. Germline V gene lookup returns CDR1 SGDLS and CDR2 YYNGEE. The CDR3 sequence is CASSVATWTSAFNEQFF.

The genes are TRBV3-1 and TRBJ2-2. The CDR3 has 16 amino acids. CDR1 is LGHDT, CDR2 YNNKEL, per germline (reference sequence). CDR3 protein: CASSQPKFGDTGELFF.

V is TRBV27 and J is TRBJ1-5; as DNA is missing, the TRBD1 call by TCRdb cannot be tested. CDR3 length equals 15 residues. CDR1 and CDR2 (germline): MNHEY, SMNVEV (reference sequence). CDR3 amino acids: CASSSLDRGLWAQHF.

The chain joins TRBV11-3 to TRBJ2-1; as DNA is missing, the TRBD2 call by TCRdb cannot be tested. This CDR3 has 14 residues. The V gene's germline CDR1 is SGHNT and CDR2 YENEEA. The CDR3: CASSSAWVGGEQFF.

The genes are TRBV11-2 and TRBJ2-3. The CDR3 length is 14 residues. Germline V gives CDR1 SGHAT, CDR2 FQNNGV. The CDR3 loop reads CASSTRRNTDTQYF.

The chain recombines TRBV6-2 or TRBV6-3 with TRBJ2-3. CDR1 and CDR2 (germline): MNHEY, SVGEGT. This CDR3 region has 16 residues. The CDR3 protein is CASSYPSGSSTDTQYF.

This chain connects TRBV7-9 to TRBJ1-4. CDR3 length equals 14 residues. Per the germline V gene, CDR1 is SEHNR and CDR2 is FQNEAQ (reference sequence). The CDR3: CASSIRQVGEKLFF. Full variable domain (rest looked up from reference TRBV7-9 and TRBJ1-4): DTGVSQNPRHKITKRGQNVTFRCDPISEHNRLYWYRQTLGQGPEFLTYFQNEAQLEKSRLLSDRFSAERPKGSFSTLEIQRTEQGDSAMYLCASSIRQVGEKLFFGSGTQLSVL.

V and J are TRBV6-1 and TRBJ2-7. The CDR3 has 11 amino acids. Germline CDR1 is MNHNS and CDR2 is SASEGT. CDR3 in amino acids: CASSRQEKQYF.

This rearrangement joins TRBV20-1 to TRBJ1-5; TCRdb's D call, TRBD1, is unchecked because there is no DNA. This CDR3 comprises 15 residues. CDR1 DFQATT and CDR2 SNEGSKA come from the germline V gene (reference sequence). The CDR3 loop is CSAAPTGMLVQPQHF.